The rows below give T cell receptor beta chains drawn from one sample of a study of shared clonotypes between healthy human individuals. The data were produced by immunoSEQ multiplex PCR, yet TCRdb's version contains in-frame clones alone and is incomplete. The table has hundreds of thousands of clones, roughly 98% seen once. The sequencing sample was made of naive CD8+ T cells sorted from blood. The receptors here all came from a man aged 30 to 39 in good health. Both conserved end residues are part of each CDR3. Each record gives: V gene, J gene, D gene, clone size, CDR3 protein, CDR3 DNA. The D gene is left open where the match is weak. Clone sizes are given selectively: once, few, many, or a class where the clone is expanded.

TRBV7-2	TRBJ1-1	-	-	CASSLVMNTEAFF	TGTGCCAGCAGCTTAGTAATGAACACTGAAGCTTTCTTT
TRBV7-9	TRBJ2-7	TRBD1	-	CASSSPPDRVIYEQYF	TGTGCCAGCAGCTCTCCTCCCGACAGGGTGATCTACGAGCAGTACTTC
TRBV7-9	TRBJ2-1	-	-	CASSSDMFF	TGTGCCAGCAGCTCCGACATGTTCTTC
TRBV27	TRBJ1-5	-	-	CASSLRQGNQPQHF	TGTGCCAGCAGTCTACGACAGGGCAATCAGCCCCAGCATTTT
TRBV2	TRBJ2-7	-	once	CASSVSLHEQYF	TGTGCCAGCAGTGTATCATTACACGAGCAGTACTTC
TRBV7-9	TRBJ2-1	-	-	CASSPAPGGIYNEQFF	TGTGCCAGCAGTCCTGCCCCGGGCGGAATCTACAATGAGCAGTTCTTC
TRBV4-3	TRBJ2-1	-	-	CASSQERGNEQFF	TGCGCCAGCAGCCAAGAACGTGGGAATGAGCAGTTCTTC
TRBV27	TRBJ2-5	TRBD1	-	CASSLGAGGETQYF	TGTGCCAGCAGTTTAGGGGCAGGGGGAGAGACCCAGTACTTC
TRBV29-1	TRBJ2-7	-	-	CSVESGTGKPYEQYF	TGCAGCGTTGAATCTGGAACAGGGAAGCCCTACGAGCAGTACTTC
TRBV6-6	TRBJ2-1	TRBD2	-	CASSNLRGGEQFF	TGTGCCAGCAGTAACCTCCGGGGGGGGGAGCAGTTCTTC
TRBV15	TRBJ2-2	TRBD1	-	CATSSVRIDRGNTGELFF	TGTGCCACCAGCAGCGTACGTATCGACAGGGGGAACACCGGGGAGCTGTTTTTT
TRBV7-3	TRBJ2-2	TRBD2	few	CASSLVGGPGTGELFF	TGTGCCAGCAGCTTGGTGGGAGGGCCGGGAACCGGGGAGCTGTTTTTT
TRBV27	TRBJ2-1	TRBD2	-	CASSTLFSGRPSNEQFF	TGTGCCAGCAGTACTCTCTTTAGCGGGAGGCCTAGTAATGAGCAGTTCTTC
TRBV5-5	TRBJ2-7	TRBD2	-	CASSLGSGRGDSYEQYF	TGTGCCAGCAGCTTGGGTAGCGGGAGGGGAGATTCCTACGAGCAGTACTTC
TRBV15	TRBJ2-7	TRBD2	-	CATSGGLAGNEQYF	TGTGCCACCAGCGGGGGACTAGCGGGAAACGAGCAGTACTTC
TRBV29-1	TRBJ1-1	TRBD1	once	CSVEDRDSFRAFF	TGCAGCGTTGAAGATCGGGACAGTTTTAGGGCTTTCTTT
TRBV7-2	TRBJ2-7	TRBD2	once	CASSHGLAGNEQYF	TGTGCCAGCAGCCACGGACTAGCGGGAAACGAGCAGTACTTC
TRBV29-1	TRBJ1-4	TRBD1	-	CSVGGRDPNEKLFF	TGCAGCGTAGGGGGCCGGGATCCTAATGAAAAACTGTTTTTT
TRBV9	TRBJ2-2	-	-	CASSVAIGELFF	TGTGCCAGCAGCGTAGCGATCGGGGAGCTGTTTTTT
TRBV11-1	TRBJ2-7	-	-	CASSPVGPTIYEQYF	TGTGCCAGCAGCCCCGTAGGACCAACCATATACGAGCAGTACTTC
TRBV14	TRBJ1-1	-	-	CASSQGWGEAFF	TGTGCCAGCAGCCAAGGGTGGGGTGAGGCTTTCTTT
TRBV2	TRBJ1-4	-	-	CASSEATATNEKLFF	TGTGCCAGCAGTGAAGCAACGGCAACTAATGAAAAACTGTTTTTT
TRBV5-6	TRBJ2-7	-	-	CASSLGTAPYEQYF	TGTGCCAGCAGCTTGGGGACAGCTCCTTACGAGCAGTACTTC
TRBV7-2	TRBJ2-1	TRBD2	-	CASSSTSGPNYNEQFF	TGTGCCAGCAGCTCAACTAGCGGACCTAACTACAATGAGCAGTTCTTC
TRBV4-1	TRBJ1-5	-	-	CASSQVLMGDNQPQHF	TGCGCCAGCAGCCAAGTTCTTATGGGAGATAATCAGCCCCAGCATTTT
TRBV27	TRBJ2-7	-	-	CASSRGPGEQYF	TGTGCCAGCAGTCGGGGACCGGGGGAGCAGTACTTC
TRBV27	TRBJ1-5	-	-	CASSVQGLHQPQHF	TGTGCCAGCAGTGTACAGGGCCTGCATCAGCCCCAGCATTTT
TRBV18	TRBJ2-3	-	-	CASSRPRGEGDTQYF	TGTGCCAGCTCTCGTCCCAGGGGCGAGGGAGATACGCAGTATTTT
TRBV15	TRBJ1-2	TRBD1	-	CATSQTGQGDYTF	TGTGCCACCAGCCAGACCGGACAGGGCGACTACACCTTC
TRBV27	TRBJ1-1	-	-	CASRRGLITEAFF	TGTGCCAGCAGGAGGGGTTTGATCACTGAAGCTTTCTTT
TRBV11-2	TRBJ2-5	TRBD1	-	CASSDLDRGQETQYF	TGTGCCAGCAGTGACCTCGACAGGGGGCAAGAGACCCAGTACTTC
TRBV15	TRBJ1-2	-	-	CATSRDRTEITYGYTF	TGTGCCACCAGCAGAGATAGAACAGAAATAACCTATGGCTACACCTTC
TRBV11-3	TRBJ1-1	-	-	CASSLGGTNTEAFF	TGTGCCAGCAGCTTAGGGGGCACGAACACTGAAGCTTTCTTT
TRBV27	TRBJ2-7	-	-	CASSLTATGRYEQYF	TGTGCCAGCAGTTTAACGGCGACAGGACGTTACGAGCAGTACTTC
TRBV7-9	TRBJ1-2	-	-	CASSPASGRVYGYTF	TGTGCCAGCAGCCCCGCGTCGGGCAGGGTCTATGGCTACACCTTC
TRBV5-3	TRBJ2-1	-	once	CARSLVSRGNNEQFF	TGTGCCAGAAGCTTGGTTTCGCGGGGTAACAATGAGCAGTTCTTC
TRBV29-1	TRBJ2-1	-	once	CSASGQSNEQFF	TGCAGCGCCTCTGGACAGAGCAATGAGCAGTTCTTC
TRBV7-2	TRBJ2-7	-	-	CASSLVKGMEQYF	TGTGCCAGCAGCTTAGTGAAGGGGATGGAGCAGTACTTC
TRBV27	TRBJ1-2	TRBD1	-	CASRQPGGFDRSYTF	TGTGCCAGCAGGCAGCCAGGGGGCTTCGATAGGAGCTACACCTTC
TRBV10-2	TRBJ2-7	TRBD2	-	CASRDPPSGRSEQYF	TGCGCCAGCAGAGACCCACCTAGCGGGCGGTCCGAGCAGTACTTT
TRBV5-1	TRBJ2-1	-	once	CASSLALGAYNEQFF	TGCGCCAGCAGCTTGGCTCTAGGGGCCTACAATGAGCAGTTCTTC
TRBV29-1	TRBJ2-7	TRBD1	-	CSVEARPGGTSLYEQYF	TGCAGCGTTGAAGCCAGGCCAGGGGGCACCAGTTTGTACGAGCAGTACTTC
TRBV7-8	TRBJ2-1	TRBD2	-	CASSLGLAGPTYNEQFF	TGTGCCAGCAGCCTGGGACTAGCGGGACCAACCTACAATGAGCAGTTCTTC
TRBV7-9	TRBJ1-5	-	-	CASSQDDQPQHF	TGTGCCAGCAGCCAAGACGATCAGCCCCAGCATTTT
TRBV28	TRBJ1-1	-	-	CASFPGHRYEEDTEAFF	TGTGCCAGCTTTCCGGGCCACAGATATGAGGAAGACACTGAAGCTTTCTTT
TRBV11-2	TRBJ1-2	TRBD1	-	CASSLGTGGSGNYGYTF	TGTGCCAGCAGCTTAGGGACAGGGGGTAGTGGGAACTATGGCTACACCTTC
TRBV10-3	TRBJ2-1	-	-	CAISDGAGTYNEQFF	TGTGCCATCAGTGATGGGGCGGGCACTTACAATGAGCAGTTCTTC
TRBV15	TRBJ1-4	-	-	CATSRDTTEKLFF	TGTGCCACCAGCAGAGATACGACTGAAAAACTGTTTTTT